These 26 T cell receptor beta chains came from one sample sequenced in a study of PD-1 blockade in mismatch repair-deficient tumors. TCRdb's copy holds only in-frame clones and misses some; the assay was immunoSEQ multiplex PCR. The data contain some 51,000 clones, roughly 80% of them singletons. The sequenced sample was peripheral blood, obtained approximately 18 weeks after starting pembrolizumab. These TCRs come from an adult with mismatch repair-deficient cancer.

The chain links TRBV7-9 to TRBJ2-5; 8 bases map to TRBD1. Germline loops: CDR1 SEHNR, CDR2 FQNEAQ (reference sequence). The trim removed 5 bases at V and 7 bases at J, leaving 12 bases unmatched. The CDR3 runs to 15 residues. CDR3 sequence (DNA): TGTGCCAGCAGCCACAGGGGGGTAACCGCCGGGACCCAGTACTTC. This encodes CASSHRGVTAGTQYF.

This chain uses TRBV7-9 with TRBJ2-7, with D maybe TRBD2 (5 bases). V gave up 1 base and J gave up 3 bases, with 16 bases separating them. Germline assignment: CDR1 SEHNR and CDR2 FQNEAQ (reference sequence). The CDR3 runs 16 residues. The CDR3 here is CASSLVTWASRYEQYF. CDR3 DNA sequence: TGTGCCAGCAGCTTAGTAACCTGGGCTAGCCGCTACGAGCAGTACTTC. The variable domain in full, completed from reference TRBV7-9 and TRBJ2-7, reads DTGVSQNPRHKITKRGQNVTFRCDPISEHNRLYWYRQTLGQGPEFLTYFQNEAQLEKSRLLSDRFSAERPKGSFSTLEIQRTEQGDSAMYLCASSLVTWASRYEQYFGPGTRLTVT.

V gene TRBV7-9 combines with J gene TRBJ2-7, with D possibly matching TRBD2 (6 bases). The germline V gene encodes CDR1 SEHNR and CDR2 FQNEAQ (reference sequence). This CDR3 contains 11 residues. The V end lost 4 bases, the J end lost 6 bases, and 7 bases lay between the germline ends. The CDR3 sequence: CASSWGLEQYF. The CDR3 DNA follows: TGTGCCAGCAGCTGGGGACTCGAGCAGTACTTC.

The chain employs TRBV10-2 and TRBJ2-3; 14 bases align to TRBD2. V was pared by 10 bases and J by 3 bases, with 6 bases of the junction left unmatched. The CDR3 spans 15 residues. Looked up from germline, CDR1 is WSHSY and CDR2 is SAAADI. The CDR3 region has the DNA TGCGCCATCGGGACTAGCGGGAGTCTTACAGATACGCAGTATTTT. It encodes CAIGTSGSLTDTQYF.

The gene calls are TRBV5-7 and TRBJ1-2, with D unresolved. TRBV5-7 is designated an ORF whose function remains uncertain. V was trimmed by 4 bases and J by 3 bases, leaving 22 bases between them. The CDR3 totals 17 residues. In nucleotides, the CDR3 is TGTGCCAGCAGCCAGTCTCGGAGACGGGCCCCTTACTATGGCTACACCTTC. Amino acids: CASSQSRRRAPYYGYTF.

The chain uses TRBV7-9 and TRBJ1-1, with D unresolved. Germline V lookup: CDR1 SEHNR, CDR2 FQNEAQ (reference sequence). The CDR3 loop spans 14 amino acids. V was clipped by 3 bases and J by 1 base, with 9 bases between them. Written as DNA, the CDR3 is TGTGCCAGCAGCTTTAGCCAATCGAACACTGAAGCTTTCTTT. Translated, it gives CASSFSQSNTEAFF. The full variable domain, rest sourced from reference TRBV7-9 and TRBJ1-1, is DTGVSQNPRHKITKRGQNVTFRCDPISEHNRLYWYRQTLGQGPEFLTYFQNEAQLEKSRLLSDRFSAERPKGSFSTLEIQRTEQGDSAMYLCASSFSQSNTEAFFGQGTRLTVV.

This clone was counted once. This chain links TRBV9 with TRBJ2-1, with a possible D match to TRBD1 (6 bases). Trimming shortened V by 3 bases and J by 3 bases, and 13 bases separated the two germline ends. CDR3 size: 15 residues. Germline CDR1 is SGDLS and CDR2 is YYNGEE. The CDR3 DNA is TGTGCCAGCAGCGACACGACAGGAGTCTACAATGAGCAGTTCTTC. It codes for CASSDTTGVYNEQFF.

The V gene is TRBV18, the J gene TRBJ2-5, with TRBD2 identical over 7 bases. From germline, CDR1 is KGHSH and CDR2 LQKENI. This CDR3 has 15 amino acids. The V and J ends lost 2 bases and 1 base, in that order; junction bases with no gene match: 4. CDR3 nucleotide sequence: TGTGCCAGCTCACCAAGCGGGACTTTCCAAGAGACCCAGTACTTC. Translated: CASSPSGTFQETQYF.

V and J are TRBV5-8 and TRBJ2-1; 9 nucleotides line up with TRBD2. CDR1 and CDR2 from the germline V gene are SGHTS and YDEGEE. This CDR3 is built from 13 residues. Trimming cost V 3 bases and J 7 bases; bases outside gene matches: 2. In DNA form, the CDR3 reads TGTGCCAGCAGCTCGACTAGCGGAAATGAGCAGTTCTTC. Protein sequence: CASSSTSGNEQFF.

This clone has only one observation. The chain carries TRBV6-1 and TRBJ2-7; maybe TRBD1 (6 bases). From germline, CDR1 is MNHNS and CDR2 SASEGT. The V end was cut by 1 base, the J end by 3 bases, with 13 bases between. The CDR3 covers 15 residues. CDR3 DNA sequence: TGTGCCAGCAGTGAAGAGGGACAAGGGATCTACGAGCAGTACTTC. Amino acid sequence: CASSEEGQGIYEQYF.

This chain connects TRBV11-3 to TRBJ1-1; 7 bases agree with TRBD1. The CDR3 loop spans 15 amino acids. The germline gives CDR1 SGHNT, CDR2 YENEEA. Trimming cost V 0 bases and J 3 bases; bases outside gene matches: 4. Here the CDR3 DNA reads TGTGCCAGCAGCTTAGATCTCAGGGGGGACACTGAAGCTTTCTTT. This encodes CASSLDLRGDTEAFF.

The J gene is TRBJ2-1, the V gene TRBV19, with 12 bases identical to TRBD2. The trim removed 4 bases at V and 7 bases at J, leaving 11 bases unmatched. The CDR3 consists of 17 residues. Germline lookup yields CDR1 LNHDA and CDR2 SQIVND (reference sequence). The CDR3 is CASSTGTTSGSRNEQFF. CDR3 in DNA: TGTGCCAGTAGTACGGGGACGACTAGCGGGAGTAGGAATGAGCAGTTCTTC.

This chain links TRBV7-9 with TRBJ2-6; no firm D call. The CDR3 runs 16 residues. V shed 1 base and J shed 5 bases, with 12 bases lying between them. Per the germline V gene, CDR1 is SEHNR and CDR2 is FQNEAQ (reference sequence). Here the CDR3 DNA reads TGTGCCAGCAGCTTAGGAACAACTGAAAGGGCCAACGTCCTGACTTTC. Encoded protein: CASSLGTTERANVLTF.

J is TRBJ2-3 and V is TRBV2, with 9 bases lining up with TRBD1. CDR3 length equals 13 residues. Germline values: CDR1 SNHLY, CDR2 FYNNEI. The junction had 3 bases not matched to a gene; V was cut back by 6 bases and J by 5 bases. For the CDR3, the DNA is TGTGCCAGCAGGGGACAGGGTCAAGATACGCAGTATTTT. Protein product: CASRGQGQDTQYF. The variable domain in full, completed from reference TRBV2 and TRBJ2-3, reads EPEVTQTPSHQVTQMGQEVILRCVPISNHLYFYWYRQILGQKVEFLVSFYNNEISEKSEIFDDQFSVERPDGSNFTLKIRSTKLEDSAMYFCASRGQGQDTQYFGPGTRLTVL.

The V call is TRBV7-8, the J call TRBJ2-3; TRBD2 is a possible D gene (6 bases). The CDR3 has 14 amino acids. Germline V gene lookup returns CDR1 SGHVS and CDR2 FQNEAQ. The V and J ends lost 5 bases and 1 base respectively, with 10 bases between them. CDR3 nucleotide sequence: TGTGCCAGCAGCCAACAGCGGGGCACAGATACGCAGTATTTT. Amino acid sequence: CASSQQRGTDTQYF.

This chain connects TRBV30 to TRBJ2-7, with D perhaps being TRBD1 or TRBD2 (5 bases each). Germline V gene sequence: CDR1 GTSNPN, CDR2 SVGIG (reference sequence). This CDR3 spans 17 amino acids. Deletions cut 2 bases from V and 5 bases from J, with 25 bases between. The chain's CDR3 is CAWSRDPISLVLHEQYF. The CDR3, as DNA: TGTGCCTGGAGTCGGGACCCGATATCGCTAGTTCTCCACGAGCAGTACTTC.

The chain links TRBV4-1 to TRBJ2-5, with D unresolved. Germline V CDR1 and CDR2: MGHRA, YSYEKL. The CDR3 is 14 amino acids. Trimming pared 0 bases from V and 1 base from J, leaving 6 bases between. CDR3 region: CASSQDLAQETQYF. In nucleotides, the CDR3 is TGCGCCAGCAGCCAAGATCTTGCCCAAGAGACCCAGTACTTC.

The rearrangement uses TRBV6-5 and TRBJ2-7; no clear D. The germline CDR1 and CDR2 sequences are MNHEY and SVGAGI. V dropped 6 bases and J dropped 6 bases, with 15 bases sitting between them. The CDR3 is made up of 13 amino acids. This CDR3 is CASRPATAREQYF. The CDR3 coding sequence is TGTGCCAGCAGACCTGCGACCGCGCGCGAGCAGTACTTC.

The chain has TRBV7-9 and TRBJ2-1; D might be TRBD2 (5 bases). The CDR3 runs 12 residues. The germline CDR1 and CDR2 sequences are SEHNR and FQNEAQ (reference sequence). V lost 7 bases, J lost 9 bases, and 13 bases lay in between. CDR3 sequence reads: CASTREGGEQFF. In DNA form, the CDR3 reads TGTGCCAGCACCCGCGAGGGTGGTGAGCAGTTCTTC.

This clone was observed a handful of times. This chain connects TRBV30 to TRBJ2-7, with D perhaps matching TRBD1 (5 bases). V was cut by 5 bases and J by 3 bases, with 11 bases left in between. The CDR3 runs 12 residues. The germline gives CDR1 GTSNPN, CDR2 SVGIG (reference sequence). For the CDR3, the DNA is TGTGCCTGGGGGGCCTCAGTCTACGAGCAGTACTTC. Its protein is CAWGASVYEQYF.

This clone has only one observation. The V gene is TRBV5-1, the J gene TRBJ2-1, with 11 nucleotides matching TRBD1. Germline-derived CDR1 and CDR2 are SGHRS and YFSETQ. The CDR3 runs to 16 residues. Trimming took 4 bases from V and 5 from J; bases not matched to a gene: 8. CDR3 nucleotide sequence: TGCGCCAGCAGCAAGTATAAGGGACAGGGGGACAATGAGCAGTTCTTC. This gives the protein CASSKYKGQGDNEQFF.

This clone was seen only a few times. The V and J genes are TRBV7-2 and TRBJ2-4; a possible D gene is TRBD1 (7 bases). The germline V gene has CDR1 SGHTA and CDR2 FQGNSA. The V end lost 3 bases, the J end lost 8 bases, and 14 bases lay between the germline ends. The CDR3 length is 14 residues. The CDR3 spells CASSFRTGGDIQYF. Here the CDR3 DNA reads TGTGCCAGCAGCTTTCGGACAGGCGGGGACATTCAGTACTTC. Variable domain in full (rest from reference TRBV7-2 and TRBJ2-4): GAGVSQSPSNKVTEKGKDVELRCDPISGHTALYWYRQSLGQGLEFLIYFQGNSAPDKSGLPSDRFSAERTGGSVSTLTIQRTQQEDSAVYLCASSFRTGGDIQYFGAGTRLSVL.

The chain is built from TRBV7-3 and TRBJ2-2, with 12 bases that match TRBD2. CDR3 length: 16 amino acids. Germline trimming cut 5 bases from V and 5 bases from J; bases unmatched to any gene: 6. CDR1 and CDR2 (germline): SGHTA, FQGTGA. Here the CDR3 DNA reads TGTGCCAGCAGCCCCATGGGGACTAGCGGGACCGGGGAGCTGTTTTTT. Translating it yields CASSPMGTSGTGELFF. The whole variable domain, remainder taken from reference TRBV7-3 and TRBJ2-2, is GAGVSQTPSNKVTEKGKYVELRCDPISGHTALYWYRQSLGQGPEFLIYFQGTGAADDSGLPNDRFFAVRPEGSVSTLKIQRTERGDSAVYLCASSPMGTSGTGELFFGEGSRLTVL.

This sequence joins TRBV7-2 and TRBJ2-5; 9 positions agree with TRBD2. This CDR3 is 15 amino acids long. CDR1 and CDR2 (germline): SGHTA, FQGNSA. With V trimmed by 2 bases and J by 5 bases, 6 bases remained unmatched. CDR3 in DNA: TGTGCCAGCAGCTTATTGCTAGCGGGACGGGAGACCCAGTACTTC. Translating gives CASSLLLAGRETQYF.

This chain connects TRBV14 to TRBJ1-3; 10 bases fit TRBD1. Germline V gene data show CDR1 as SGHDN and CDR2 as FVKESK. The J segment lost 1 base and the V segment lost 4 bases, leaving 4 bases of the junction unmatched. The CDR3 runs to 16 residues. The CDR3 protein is CASSRDRGRSGNTIYF. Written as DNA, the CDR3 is TGTGCCAGCAGCCGAGACAGGGGGCGTTCTGGAAACACCATATATTTT.

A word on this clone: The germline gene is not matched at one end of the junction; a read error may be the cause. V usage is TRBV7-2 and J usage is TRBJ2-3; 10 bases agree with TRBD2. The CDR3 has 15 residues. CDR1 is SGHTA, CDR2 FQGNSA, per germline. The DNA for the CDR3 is TGTGCCAGCAGCCTAGCGGGAGTATCCACAGATACGCAGTATTTT. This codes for CASSLAGVSTDTQYF. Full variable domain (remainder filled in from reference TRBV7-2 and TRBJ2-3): GAGVSQSPSNKVTEKGKDVELRCDPISGHTALYWYRQSLGQGLEFLIYFQGNSAPDKSGLPSDRFSAERTGGSVSTLTIQRTQQEDSAVYLCASSLAGVSTDTQYFGPGTRLTVL.